This T cell receptor (beta chain) derives from a study of CD8+ T cells in alopecia areata. Background on the study: Treatment ran 6 to 18 months, with 6 months of follow-up afterward. Whole-study results and caveats: Among the cells sequenced in scalp samples are also the resident alphabeta T cells of normal skin.

RNA was isolated and reverse transcribed to cDNA, the sequencing template. The repertoire was sequenced with immunoSEQ multiplex PCR; TCRdb's copy has only in-frame clones and lacks some. The sample records about 130,000 clones, about 49% being singletons. Germline loops: CDR1 MNHNY, CDR2 SVGAGI (reference sequence). Trimming at V came to 5 bases and at J to 3 bases, leaving 8 bases not matched to a gene. CDR3 length: 16 residues. CD4+ and CD8+ T cells were sorted from PBMCs. Remarks on this clone: The antigen is unknown.

The chain carries TRBV6-6 and TRBJ2-4; 9 bases are a match to TRBD2. The sample here was CD8+ T cells sorted from blood, taken at week 0. The TCR originated in a human donor with alopecia areata. CDR3 coding DNA: TGTGCCAGCAGTCATTTAGCGGGGGAAATCAAAAACATTCAGTACTTC. It translates to CASSHLAGEIKNIQYF.